Below are 32 T cell receptor beta chains sequenced from a single sample in a study of blood T cell repertoires in COVID-19. The protocol was immunoSEQ multiplex PCR, while the TCRdb copy is restricted to in-frame clones and leaves out a portion. The sample lists tens of thousands of clones, 82% occurring once. The specimen was peripheral blood. These receptors all stem from a woman aged 60 to 75 with acute or convalescent COVID-19.

V is TRBV7-9 and J is TRBJ1-3; the match to TRBD1 covers 8 bases. The CDR3 covers 15 residues. Trimming took 6 bases from V and 0 from J; bases not matched to a gene: 4. Germline CDR1 and CDR2: SEHNR and FQNEAQ (reference sequence). The CDR3 loop is CASSRDRSSGNTIYF. Written as DNA, the CDR3 is TGTGCCAGCAGTCGGGACAGGTCCTCTGGAAACACCATATATTTT.

The chain is built from TRBV5-1 and TRBJ2-7, with D perhaps TRBD2 (7 bases). The length of the CDR3 is 15 residues. Germline lookup yields CDR1 SGHRS and CDR2 YFSETQ. The ends were cut back, 0 bases at V and 2 bases at J, with 12 bases in the middle. The CDR3 loop is CASSLAWRGPYEQYF. CDR3 DNA sequence: TGCGCCAGCAGCTTGGCTTGGCGGGGGCCCTACGAGCAGTACTTC.

The V call is TRBV3-1 (or the pseudogene TRBV3-2), the J call TRBJ2-7; no reliable D call. The germline CDR1 and CDR2 sequences are LGHDT and YNNKEL (reference sequence). The V end lost 3 bases, the J end lost 6 bases, and 9 bases lay between the germline ends. The CDR3 has 12 amino acids. In nucleotides, the CDR3 is TGTGCCAGCAGCCAGGCGGCCTCCGAGCAGTACTTC. Protein: CASSQAASEQYF.

This chain joins TRBV3-1 (or the pseudogene TRBV3-2) and TRBJ2-7, with TRBD1 as a possible D gene (7 bases). The length of the CDR3 is 14 residues. V was trimmed by 6 bases and J by 3 bases, leaving 15 bases between them. The germline V gene has CDR1 LGHDT and CDR2 YNNKEL (reference sequence). The CDR3 sequence is CASSRSQGGYEQYF. CDR3 DNA sequence: TGTGCCAGCAGTCGGAGCCAGGGGGGCTACGAGCAGTACTTC.

V gene TRBV7-8 combines with J gene TRBJ2-2; perhaps TRBD2 as D (6 bases). The CDR3 covers 18 residues. Germline V gives CDR1 SGHVS, CDR2 FQNEAQ. V was trimmed by 5 bases and J by 4 bases, leaving 23 bases between them. The CDR3 sequence is CASSTMLGGWGGTGELFF. The CDR3 coding sequence is TGTGCCAGCAGCACGATGCTGGGGGGTTGGGGTGGCACCGGGGAGCTGTTTTTT. Filled out from reference TRBV7-8 and TRBJ2-2, the complete variable domain reads GAGVSQSPRYKVAKRGQDVALRCDPISGHVSLFWYQQALGQGPEFLTYFQNEAQLDKSGLPSDRFFAERPEGSVSTLKIQRTQQEDSAVYLCASSTMLGGWGGTGELFFGEGSRLTVL.

This clone was detected once. The chain employs TRBV24-1 and TRBJ1-1; D gene unclear. The CDR3 loop spans 15 amino acids. The germline CDR1 and CDR2 sequences are KGHDR and SFDVKD. V was cut by 0 bases and J by 1 base, with 8 bases left in between. The CDR3 sequence: CATSDLTSSNTEAFF. The CDR3 DNA reads TGTGCCACCAGTGATTTGACGAGCTCGAACACTGAAGCTTTCTTT.

The chain couples TRBV5-5 to TRBJ2-7, with 13 bases fitting TRBD2. This CDR3 region has 17 residues. Germline CDR1 and CDR2: SGHKS and YYEKEE (reference sequence). Trimming cost V 0 bases and J 4 bases; bases outside gene matches: 7. The CDR3 DNA reads TGTGCCAGCAGCTTGGCCTCGACTAGCGGGGGGTTTTACGAGCAGTACTTC. As protein: CASSLASTSGGFYEQYF. Full variable domain (outside the CDR3, taken from reference TRBV5-5 and TRBJ2-7): DAGVTQSPTHLIKTRGQQVTLRCSPISGHKSVSWYQQVLGQGPQFIFQYYEKEERGRGNFPDRFSARQFPNYSSELNVNALLLGDSALYLCASSLASTSGGFYEQYFGPGTRLTVT.

The chain uses TRBV18 and TRBJ1-1, with 9 bases lining up with TRBD1. V trimming: 3 bases; J trimming: 8 bases; junction bases outside the gene matches: 4. Germline CDR1 KGHSH, CDR2 LQKENI. The CDR3 length is 13 residues. The CDR3 spells CASSPTGGAEAFF. CDR3 coding DNA: TGTGCCAGCTCACCTACAGGGGGCGCGGAAGCTTTCTTT.

This chain links TRBV6-1 with TRBJ2-1; D remains unclear. This CDR3 is 12 amino acids long. Between the trimmed V and J ends, which lost 3 bases and 11 bases, there was a span of 11 bases. Germline values: CDR1 MNHNS, CDR2 SASEGT. CDR3 DNA: TGTGCCAGCAGTGAGTCGGAGAGAAAGCAGTTCTTC. It yields the protein CASSESERKQFF.

The rearrangement uses TRBV6-5 and TRBJ1-3, with 9 bases lining up with TRBD1. Germline CDR1 reads MNHEY; CDR2 reads SVGAGI. Trimming at V came to 7 bases and at J to 4 bases, leaving 8 bases not matched to a gene. This CDR3 spans 15 amino acids. The CDR3 reads CASTGTGFGGNTIYF. In DNA, the CDR3 is TGTGCCAGCACAGGGACAGGGTTCGGCGGAAACACCATATATTTT.

The chain is built from TRBV6-5 and TRBJ2-7; weak D call: TRBD1 (6 bases). CDR3 length: 16 residues. Trimming left V 4 bases short and J 2 bases short, with 18 bases between. CDR1 and CDR2 from the germline V gene are MNHEY and SVGAGI. CDR3 sequence (DNA): TGTGCCAGCAGTTCCGTAATCGGACAGCGCACCTACGAGCAGTACTTC. Protein: CASSSVIGQRTYEQYF.

The sample holds a few counts of this clone. The chain is built from TRBV23-1 and TRBJ1-1; 7 bases match TRBD1. TRBV23-1 carries the ORF label, with uncertain function. With V trimmed by 0 bases and J by 0 bases, 4 bases remained unmatched. There are 16 residues in the CDR3. CDR3 sequence (DNA): TGCGCCAGCAGTCAATCGGGACAGCACATGAACACTGAAGCTTTCTTT. Residues: CASSQSGQHMNTEAFF.

This clone was seen only once. The rearrangement joins TRBV6-5 to TRBJ2-3, with D perhaps TRBD2 (6 bases). From germline, CDR1 is MNHEY and CDR2 SVGAGI. V was cut by 7 bases and J by 0 bases, with 11 bases left in between. The CDR3 spans 14 residues. The DNA for the CDR3 is TGTGCCAGCAATCGCGGGGAGAGCACAGATACGCAGTATTTT. It codes for CASNRGESTDTQYF.

The count of this clone is one. The V call is TRBV7-8, the J call TRBJ2-7; D may be TRBD1 (5 bases). The germline V gene encodes CDR1 SGHVS and CDR2 FQNEAQ. V was shortened by 5 bases and J by 0 bases, with 17 bases between the two germline ends. This CDR3 is built from 16 residues. CDR3 bases: TGTGCCAGCAGCCCGCCGTCAGGGCGAACCTCCTACGAGCAGTACTTC. Its translation is CASSPPSGRTSYEQYF.

The table lists this clone with a count of one. The chain is built from TRBV10-3 and TRBJ1-1, with D uncertain. Germline V gene data show CDR1 as ENHRY and CDR2 as SYGVKD. The CDR3 contains 12 residues. The V and J ends lost 6 bases and 7 bases respectively, with 12 bases between them. The CDR3 here is CAIRTSDGEAFF. The DNA of the CDR3 is TGTGCCATCAGGACTTCCGACGGTGAAGCTTTCTTT.

This clone was observed a few times. The V gene is TRBV27, the J gene TRBJ2-7; tentative D call: TRBD2 (7 bases). Germline loops: CDR1 MNHEY, CDR2 SMNVEV (reference sequence). V was cut by 5 bases and J by 6 bases, with 14 bases left in between. The CDR3 has 13 residues. DNA of the CDR3: TGTGCCAGCAGTCGCCCAGGGGAGGGCGAGCAGTACTTC. It specifies CASSRPGEGEQYF.

V gene TRBV19 combines with J gene TRBJ2-1; weak D call: TRBD2 (5 bases). CDR1 is LNHDA and CDR2 is SQIVND in the germline V gene (reference sequence). Trimming removed 2 bases from V and 0 bases from J, with 8 bases in between. The CDR3 contains 15 residues. CDR3 nucleotide sequence: TGTGCCAGTAGTATAAGCGGCAGCTCCTACAATGAGCAGTTCTTC. It encodes CASSISGSSYNEQFF.

CDR3 amino acids: CASSISTVRNTEAFF. CDR3 sequence (DNA): TGTGCCAGCAGCATATCCACGGTTAGGAACACTGAAGCTTTCTTT. The gene calls are TRBV7-9 and TRBJ1-1; D unresolved. This CDR3 has 15 residues. With 5 bases removed from V and 1 base from J, the gap between germline ends came to 14 bases. Per the germline V gene, CDR1 is SEHNR and CDR2 is FQNEAQ (reference sequence).

This clone has more than one count but fewer than ten. V and J are TRBV10-1 and TRBJ2-2; D not resolved. Germline V gives CDR1 WNHNN, CDR2 SYGVQD (reference sequence). CDR3 size: 15 residues. Trimming removed 3 bases at V and 1 base at J, with 9 bases between. CDR3 residues: CASSDHQRNTGELFF. The CDR3 DNA follows: TGCGCCAGCAGTGATCACCAGCGGAACACCGGGGAGCTGTTTTTT.

The rearrangement uses TRBV11-1 and TRBJ1-4, with D hard to call. Germline lookup yields CDR1 SGHAT and CDR2 FQDESV (reference sequence). The CDR3 covers 15 residues. The V end was cut by 5 bases, the J end by 8 bases, with 18 bases between. The CDR3 sequence: CASSHRRGFGEKLFF. CDR3 bases: TGTGCCAGCAGCCACCGTCGGGGATTTGGGGAAAAACTGTTTTTT.

The chain employs TRBV6-6 and TRBJ2-7; tentatively, D is TRBD2 (6 bases). V was clipped by 6 bases and J by 5 bases, with 11 bases between them. CDR1 is MNHNY and CDR2 is SVGAGI in the germline V gene (reference sequence). This CDR3 has 12 residues. Here the CDR3 DNA reads TGTGCCAGCAGCCACGGAGGGAACGAGCAGTACTTC. It translates to CASSHGGNEQYF.

The chain joins TRBV20-1 to TRBJ1-4, with unresolved D. V dropped 3 bases and J dropped 5 bases, with 13 bases sitting between them. The CDR3 covers 14 residues. Germline values: CDR1 DFQATT, CDR2 SNEGSKA (reference sequence). The CDR3: CSASPSNGNEKLFF. The CDR3 coding sequence is TGCAGTGCTAGTCCCTCGAACGGGAATGAAAAACTGTTTTTT.

The J gene is TRBJ1-1, the V gene TRBV30, with 12 bases that match TRBD1. The germline V gene has CDR1 GTSNPN and CDR2 SVGIG (reference sequence). The CDR3 spans 15 residues. The V segment lost 4 bases and the J segment 5 bases; nucleotides outside the gene matches: 8. The chain's CDR3 is CAWMGQGAQRTEAFF. CDR3 DNA: TGTGCCTGGATGGGACAGGGGGCGCAAAGAACTGAAGCTTTCTTT.

The genes are TRBV19 and TRBJ1-2; 7 nucleotides agree with TRBD1. Looked up from germline, CDR1 is LNHDA and CDR2 is SQIVND (reference sequence). There are 15 residues in the CDR3. The V and J ends lost 9 bases and 7 bases, in that order; junction bases with no gene match: 17. The CDR3 is CASDRAFGLTGGYTF. The CDR3 region has the DNA TGTGCCAGCGACAGGGCTTTCGGTCTTACGGGTGGCTACACCTTC. The full variable domain, in which reference TRBV19 and TRBJ1-2 provide the parts outside the CDR3, is DGGITQSPKYLFRKEGQNVTLSCEQNLNHDAMYWYRQDPGQGLRLIYYSQIVNDFQKGDIAEGYSVSREKKESFPLTVTSAQKNPTAFYLCASDRAFGLTGGYTFGSGTRLTVV.

The chain has TRBV18 and TRBJ1-2; D possibly corresponds to TRBD1 (6 bases). The CDR3 runs to 16 residues. Trimming cost V 4 bases and J 4 bases, with 19 bases left between them. Germline CDR1 KGHSH, CDR2 LQKENI. The DNA of the CDR3 is TGTGCCAGCTCACTGAACACCGGACAGATCCTCTATGGCTACACCTTC. This codes for CASSLNTGQILYGYTF. Full variable domain (outside the CDR3, taken from reference TRBV18 and TRBJ1-2): NAGVMQNPRHLVRRRGQEARLRCSPMKGHSHVYWYRQLPEEGLKFMVYLQKENIIDESGMPKERFSAEFPKEGPSILRIQQVVRGDSAAYFCASSLNTGQILYGYTFGSGTRLTVV.

This chain connects TRBV7-8 to TRBJ2-1; TRBD1 matches 9 bases. CDR3 length equals 17 residues. Unmatched junction bases numbered 13, after V lost 5 bases and J lost 5 bases. Germline values: CDR1 SGHVS, CDR2 FQNEAQ. The CDR3 region has the DNA TGTGCCAGCAGCCCGGACAGGGGAGGGAGAATCCACAATGAGCAGTTCTTC. Protein: CASSPDRGGRIHNEQFF.

This clone was seen a handful of times. This chain connects TRBV19 to TRBJ2-2, with D unresolved. Germline CDR1 and CDR2: LNHDA and SQIVND (reference sequence). Deletions cut 5 bases from V and 4 bases from J, with 11 bases between. The CDR3 has 14 amino acids. CDR3 coding DNA: TGTGCCAGTAGTTCGCGACAACCCACCGGGGAGCTGTTTTTT. It translates to CASSSRQPTGELFF. The full variable domain, rest sourced from reference TRBV19 and TRBJ2-2, is DGGITQSPKYLFRKEGQNVTLSCEQNLNHDAMYWYRQDPGQGLRLIYYSQIVNDFQKGDIAEGYSVSREKKESFPLTVTSAQKNPTAFYLCASSSRQPTGELFFGEGSRLTVL.

The DNA of the CDR3 is TGTGCCAGCAGCTTGGATCCGTTACGGAGCTATGGCTACACCTTC. It is translated as CASSLDPLRSYGYTF. V and J are TRBV5-6 and TRBJ1-2, with D unclear. Germline CDR1 is SGHDT and CDR2 is YYEEEE. V was shortened by 0 bases and J by 4 bases, with 13 bases between the two germline ends. This CDR3 has 15 amino acids.

The genes are TRBV6-2 or TRBV6-3 and TRBJ2-2; 9 bases match TRBD2. The CDR3 is 16 residues long. Germline V gives CDR1 MNHEY, CDR2 SVGEGT. The V and J ends lost 2 bases and 2 bases, in that order; junction bases with no gene match: 3. CDR3 loop: CASSYAGGPNTGELFF. The CDR3 DNA reads as TGTGCCAGCAGTTACGCGGGGGGGCCAAACACCGGGGAGCTGTTTTTT.

This clone has only one observation. The gene calls are TRBV21-1 and TRBJ1-5; the tabulated D call, TRBD1, remains unverified against the DNA. TRBV21-1 is recorded as a pseudogene. The CDR3 spans 19 residues. CDR3 DNA sequence: TGTGCCAGCAGCAAAGATATGGTGGGACAGTGGGATAGCAATCAGCCCCAGCATTTT. This encodes CASSKDMVGQWDSNQPQHF.

The chain is built from TRBV7-2 and TRBJ2-5, with TRBD2 matching 9 bases. From germline, CDR1 is SGHTA and CDR2 FQGNSA. V was pared by 7 bases and J by 2 bases, with 5 bases of the junction left unmatched. This CDR3 contains 14 residues. Written as DNA, the CDR3 is TGTGCCAGCAATTTGCGGGGGGGGCAAGAGACCCAGTACTTC. It is translated as CASNLRGGQETQYF.

J is TRBJ1-4 and V is TRBV28; TRBD1 matches at 8 bases. CDR1 MDHEN and CDR2 SYDVKM come from the germline V gene. V gave up 8 bases and J gave up 3 bases; unmatched junction bases: 8. CDR3 length equals 15 residues. CDR3 loop: CASEETGGPNEKLFF. The CDR3 DNA is TGTGCCAGCGAAGAAACAGGGGGTCCTAATGAAAAACTGTTTTTT. Full variable domain (outside the CDR3, taken from reference TRBV28 and TRBJ1-4): DVKVTQSSRYLVKRTGEKVFLECVQDMDHENMFWYRQDPGLGLRLIYFSYDVKMKEKGDIPEGYSVSREKKERFSLILESASTNQTSMYLCASEETGGPNEKLFFGSGTQLSVL.